These 14 T cell receptor beta chains share one sample of origin, sequenced in a study of T cells after yellow fever vaccination. TCRdb fed the 5' RACE reads into MiXCR, producing one record per CDR3 protein. Among about 120,000 distinct CDR3 sequences, over 12% were seen once, and the ten largest hold 35% to 45%. The source material was CD8+ T cells sorted from PBMCs, sampled 5 days after the yellow fever booster vaccination. The receptors here all came from a man between 18 and 29 years old who received the YFV17D yellow fever vaccine.

The genes are TRBV4-3 and TRBJ2-3; D possibly matches TRBD1 or TRBD2 (5 bases each). V was cut by 2 bases and J by 4 bases, with 19 bases left in between. Germline CDR1 and CDR2: LGHNA and YSLEER. CDR3 length: 17 residues. CDR3 protein: CASSQFTGTYPADTQYF. DNA of the CDR3: TGCGCCAGCAGCCAATTCACCGGGACCTATCCCGCAGATACGCAGTATTTT.

The J gene is TRBJ1-1, the V gene TRBV6-5; the D is unclear. CDR3 length: 13 amino acids. Germline CDR1 reads MNHEY; CDR2 reads SVGAGI. Trimming pared 5 bases from V and 4 bases from J, leaving 11 bases between. The CDR3 bases are TGTGCCAGCAGTACCTACGTGGGCACTGAAGCTTTCTTT. Translated: CASSTYVGTEAFF.

The CDR3 nucleotides read TGTGCCAGCAGCTCAGGCGGGGCCACAGCCTACAATGAGCAGTTCTTC. Its protein product is CASSSGGATAYNEQFF. The chain couples TRBV11-2 to TRBJ2-1; the D gene is possibly TRBD2 (6 bases). Between the trimmed V and J ends, which lost 4 bases and 2 bases, there was a span of 15 bases. The CDR3 has 16 amino acids. The germline V gene has CDR1 SGHAT and CDR2 FQNNGV.

The chain has TRBV19 and TRBJ1-5, with a weak D call TRBD1 (6 bases). Trimming shortened V by 5 bases and J by 5 bases, and 19 bases separated the two germline ends. Germline-derived CDR1 and CDR2 are LNHDA and SQIVND (reference sequence). The CDR3 has 16 residues. The CDR3 loop reads CASSLTGFGEYQPQHF. CDR3 nucleotides: TGTGCCAGTAGTCTCACAGGGTTTGGAGAATATCAGCCCCAGCATTTT.

The chain links TRBV12-5 to TRBJ2-1; TRBD1 matches at 9 bases. CDR3 length: 17 amino acids. After removal of 1 base from V and 6 bases from J, the junction contained 10 bases not matched to a gene. Germline lookup yields CDR1 LGHNT and CDR2 FRNRAP. The CDR3 bases are TGTGCTAGTGGTTTGGCCCTCCAGGACAGGGGAGCCAATGAGCAGTTCTTC. It codes for CASGLALQDRGANEQFF. Using reference TRBV12-5 and TRBJ2-1 for the parts outside the CDR3, the full variable domain is DARVTQTPRHKVTEMGQEVTMRCQPILGHNTVFWYRQTMMQGLELLAYFRNRAPLDDSGMPKDRFSAEMPDATLATLKIQPSEPRDSAVYFCASGLALQDRGANEQFFGPGTRLTVL.

The V call is TRBV18, the J call TRBJ2-1; TRBD2 is a possible D gene (6 bases). The CDR3 has 15 amino acids. With 2 bases removed from V and 0 bases from J, the gap between germline ends came to 8 bases. Per germline, CDR1 KGHSH and CDR2 LQKENI. For the CDR3, the DNA is TGTGCCAGCTCACCAGGGCGGGACTCCTACAATGAGCAGTTCTTC. It yields the protein CASSPGRDSYNEQFF.

This clonotype was detected a few times. The chain recombines TRBV5-1 with TRBJ2-3, with TRBD2 matching 8 bases. V lost 4 bases to trimming and J lost 0 bases; unmatched junction nucleotides: 7. The CDR3 is 16 amino acids. Per germline, CDR1 SGHRS and CDR2 YFSETQ. The chain's CDR3 is CASSPLASGSTDTQYF. The DNA for the CDR3 is TGCGCCAGCAGCCCCTTAGCTAGCGGGAGCACAGATACGCAGTATTTT. Full variable domain (remainder filled in from reference TRBV5-1 and TRBJ2-3): KAGVTQTPRYLIKTRGQQVTLSCSPISGHRSVSWYQQTPGQGLQFLFEYFSETQRNKGNFPGRFSGRQFSNSRSEMNVSTLELGDSALYLCASSPLASGSTDTQYFGPGTRLTVL.

This chain's CDR3 is CASNSQGRGTNTEAFF. CDR3 coding DNA: TGTGCCAGCAATTCTCAGGGGCGGGGGACGAACACTGAAGCTTTCTTT. The chain recombines TRBV12-3 or TRBV12-4 with TRBJ1-1; tentatively, D is TRBD1 (6 bases). This CDR3 region has 16 residues. Deletions cut 7 bases from V and 1 base from J, with 19 bases between.

This clonotype was recorded a few times. This chain uses TRBV12-3 or TRBV12-4 with TRBJ2-5; D gene unclear. The CDR3 is 13 residues long. Trimming took off 4 bases at V and 5 bases at J, with 11 bases between the two ends. As DNA, the CDR3 is TGTGCCAGCAGTTCTAAGCGTTTGGAGACCCAGTACTTC. This encodes CASSSKRLETQYF.

The table lists this clonotype with a few counts. The chain uses TRBV6-5 and TRBJ1-2; possible D gene TRBD1, 5 bases. V lost 6 bases and J 4 bases, leaving 15 bases between the germline ends. This CDR3 contains 14 residues. CDR1 MNHEY and CDR2 SVGAGI come from the germline V gene. Written as DNA, the CDR3 is TGTGCCAGCAGCGGGACTAGGGGTTTCTATGGCTACACCTTC. This sequence encodes CASSGTRGFYGYTF.

This clonotype showed up just a few times. The chain carries TRBV11-2 and TRBJ2-1; D tentatively reads TRBD1 or TRBD2 (5 bases each). Germline CDR1 reads SGHAT; CDR2 reads FQNNGV. V was shortened by 4 bases and J by 13 bases, with 20 bases between the two germline ends. The CDR3 has 14 residues. The CDR3 reads CASSYRDLPLEQFF. The CDR3 DNA follows: TGTGCCAGCAGCTACCGGGACCTACCCCTTGAACAGTTCTTC.

The CDR3 bases are TGTGCCAGCAGGGGTACTACAGGGTTCAACGAAAAACTGTTTTTT. It codes for CASRGTTGFNEKLFF. This rearrangement joins TRBV2 to TRBJ1-4; weak D call: TRBD1 (6 bases). The germline V gene encodes CDR1 SNHLY and CDR2 FYNNEI. CDR3 size: 15 residues. Trimming removed 6 bases at V and 8 bases at J, with 19 bases between.

This clonotype was observed many times. This chain connects TRBV20-1 to TRBJ1-3; D not resolved. Germline CDR1 DFQATT, CDR2 SNEGSKA (reference sequence). Trimming removed 6 bases from V and 4 bases from J, with 19 bases in between. The CDR3 has 15 residues. Here the CDR3 reads CSALPPGSRGNTIYF. CDR3 bases: TGCAGTGCCCTTCCTCCAGGCTCGCGAGGAAACACCATATATTTT.

This clonotype was picked up many times. The rearrangement uses TRBV6-4 and TRBJ2-3; 9 bases line up with TRBD2. Unmatched junction bases numbered 4, after V lost 3 bases and J lost 0 bases. Per germline, CDR1 MRHNA and CDR2 SNTAGT. This CDR3 spans 16 amino acids. The CDR3 sequence is CASSEASGDSTDTQYF. CDR3 DNA sequence: TGTGCCAGCAGTGAGGCTAGCGGGGATAGCACAGATACGCAGTATTTT.